The present T cell receptor (beta chain) was sequenced within a study of blood T cell repertoires in COVID-19. TCRdb's table, derived via immunoSEQ multiplex PCR, lists solely in-frame clones and lacks some. The profile covers approximately 68,000 clones, with around 85% appearing a single time and approximately 9.2% taken by the ten largest. Sequenced material: peripheral blood. This receptor was identified in a woman between 50 and 59 years old with acute or convalescent COVID-19.

CDR3 bases: TGTGCCAGCAGCTACGCTAGCGGGAGGATAGATACGCAGTATTTT. Amino acids: CASSYASGRIDTQYF. This chain links TRBV7-2 with TRBJ2-3, with TRBD2 matching over 11 bases. With 4 bases clipped from V and 5 bases from J, the junction kept 5 bases outside the gene matches. Germline assignment: CDR1 SGHTA and CDR2 FQGNSA. There are 15 residues in the CDR3.